These T cell receptor beta chains were read from a single sample in a study of blood T cell repertoires in COVID-19. Libraries were prepared by immunoSEQ multiplex PCR; TCRdb keeps only in-frame clonotypes and omits some of them. The table has under 200,000 clones, roughly 80% seen once; the top ten hold approximately 4.7%. The sequencing sample was made of PBMCs or T cells enriched from blood (not recorded which). Receptors originate from a woman between 45 and 65 years old who had recovered from COVID-19. Each CDR3 is given with its conserved first and last residue. D genes are given only for firm matches. Clone size is not always given. Where it is, it says once, few, many or a class for expanded clones.

size,J,V,D,CDR3,DNA
NA,TRBJ2-2,TRBV4-3,NA,CASSRGVTNTGELFF,TGCGCCAGCAGCCGGGGGGTGACGAACACCGGGGAGCTGTTTTTT
NA,TRBJ1-2,TRBV11-3,NA,CASGYRDNYGYTF,TGTGCCAGCGGATATCGGGATAACTATGGCTACACCTTC
NA,TRBJ1-3,TRBV28,TRBD1,CASSFYRGAGNTIYF,TGTGCCAGCAGTTTCTACAGGGGCGCCGGAAACACCATATATTTT
NA,TRBJ2-3,TRBV6-2/TRBV6-3,TRBD2,CASSYSHGSGLAGTDTQYF,TGTGCCAGCAGTTACTCCCACGGCTCCGGACTAGCTGGAACAGATACGCAGTATTTT
NA,TRBJ2-1,TRBV5-1,NA,CASSLGTSEQFF,TGCGCCAGCAGCCTTGGGACATCTGAGCAGTTCTTC
NA,TRBJ2-1,TRBV5-1,NA,CASSPLQGYNEQFF,TGCGCCAGCAGCCCCTTACAGGGCTACAATGAGCAGTTCTTC
NA,TRBJ1-2,TRBV28,NA,CASSLHVAGHGYTF,TGTGCCAGCAGTTTACATGTCGCAGGTCATGGCTACACCTTC
NA,TRBJ1-5,TRBV7-9,NA,CASSPQSGNSNQPQHF,TGTGCCAGCAGCCCGCAGTCGGGGAATAGCAATCAGCCCCAGCATTTT
once,TRBJ2-6,TRBV19,TRBD1,CASSPGTGVSPGANVLTF,TGTGCCAGTAGTCCGGGGACAGGGGTATCTCCTGGGGCCAACGTCCTGACTTTC
NA,TRBJ2-4,TRBV5-5,NA,CASSLGPGPGAKNIQYF,TGTGCCAGCAGCTTGGGACCGGGCCCGGGGGCCAAAAACATTCAGTACTTC
NA,TRBJ1-1,TRBV10-1,NA,CASSGRQREAFF,TGCGCCAGCAGTGGCCGACAGAGAGAAGCTTTCTTT
NA,TRBJ1-1,TRBV7-8,NA,CASSLTLWSTEAFF,TGTGCCAGCAGCTTAACTCTTTGGAGTACTGAAGCTTTCTTT
NA,TRBJ2-2,TRBV3-1/TRBV3-2,TRBD2,CASSRRLAGPSMGGGELFF,TGTGCCAGCAGCCGGAGACTAGCGGGACCATCCATGGGGGGCGGGGAGCTGTTTTTT
NA,TRBJ1-1,TRBV5-1,NA,CASSLAGKNTEAFF,TGCGCCAGCAGCTTGGCCGGGAAAAACACTGAAGCTTTCTTT